The text below deals with one T cell receptor beta chain. Its antigen is undetermined. Repertoires were generated with immunoSEQ multiplex PCR, while TCRdb's copy carries only in-frame clones and drops some. The profile shows 31,000 or so clones, 84% of them singletons. CDR1 and CDR2 (germline): SQVTM, ANQGSEA. The CDR3 has 12 amino acids. The V end lost 7 bases, the J end lost 5 bases, and 11 bases lay between the germline ends. The record originates from a study of OX40 agonist ivuxolimab in advanced cancers. For the study at large: Prior anti-PD-1, anti-PD-L1 or anti-CTLA-4 therapy did not bar entry, and less than 50% had some.

The study's findings and limits: By week 6 at 0.1 to 3.0 mg/kg, blood CD4+ and CD8+ T cells had expanded clonally. The authors also found low normalized T-cell clonal expansion in some nonresponders.

The input for sequencing was CD4+ or CD8+ T cells sorted from blood, taken in a trial of the OX40 agonist ivuxolimab. The clonotype was recovered from an adult with an advanced solid tumor such as melanoma, head and neck, liver or kidney cancer. This chain joins TRBV29-1 and TRBJ2-2, with a weak D call TRBD2 (5 bases). CDR3 in amino acids: CSAGPGTGELFF. The CDR3 DNA reads TGCAGCGCCGGACCGGGGACCGGGGAGCTGTTTTTT.